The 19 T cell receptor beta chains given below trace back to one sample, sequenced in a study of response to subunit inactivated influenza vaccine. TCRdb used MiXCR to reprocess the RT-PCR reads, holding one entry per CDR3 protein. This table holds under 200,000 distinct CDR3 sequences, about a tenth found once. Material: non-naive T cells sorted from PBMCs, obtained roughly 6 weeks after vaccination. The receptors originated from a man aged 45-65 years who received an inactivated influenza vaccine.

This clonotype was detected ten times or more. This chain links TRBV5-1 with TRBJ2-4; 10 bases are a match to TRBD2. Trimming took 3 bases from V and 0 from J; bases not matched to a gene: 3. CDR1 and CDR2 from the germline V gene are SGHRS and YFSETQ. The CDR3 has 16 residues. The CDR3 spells CASSSSGSGAKNIQYF. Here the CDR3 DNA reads TGCGCCAGCAGCTCTAGCGGGAGTGGAGCCAAAAACATTCAGTACTTC.

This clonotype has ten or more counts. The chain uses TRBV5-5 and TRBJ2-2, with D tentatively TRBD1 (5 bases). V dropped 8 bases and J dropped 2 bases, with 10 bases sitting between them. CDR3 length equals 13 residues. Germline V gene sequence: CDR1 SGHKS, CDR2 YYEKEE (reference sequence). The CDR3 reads CASVDSNTGELFF. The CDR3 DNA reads TGTGCCAGTGTTGACAGCAACACCGGGGAGCTGTTTTTT.

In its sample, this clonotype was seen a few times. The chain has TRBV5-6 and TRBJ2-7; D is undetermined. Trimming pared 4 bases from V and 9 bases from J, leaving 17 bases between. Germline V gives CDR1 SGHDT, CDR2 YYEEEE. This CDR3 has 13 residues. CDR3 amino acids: CASSTGPGFPQYF. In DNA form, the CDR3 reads TGTGCCAGCAGCACCGGTCCCGGATTCCCGCAGTACTTC.

CDR3 amino acids: CASMMGLAAEQYF. DNA of the CDR3: TGTGCCAGCATGATGGGACTAGCAGCCGAGCAGTACTTC. The chain has TRBV6-2 or TRBV6-3 and TRBJ2-7; 9 positions match TRBD2. V trimming: 7 bases; J trimming: 6 bases; junction bases outside the gene matches: 7. CDR1 is MNHEY and CDR2 is SVGEGT in the germline V gene. The CDR3 runs to 13 residues.

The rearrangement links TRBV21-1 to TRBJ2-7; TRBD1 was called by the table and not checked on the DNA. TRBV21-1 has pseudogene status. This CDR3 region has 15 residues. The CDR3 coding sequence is TGTGCCAGCGCTTATTCAGGGGCCCCACTCTACGAGCAGTACTTC. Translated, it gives CASAYSGAPLYEQYF.

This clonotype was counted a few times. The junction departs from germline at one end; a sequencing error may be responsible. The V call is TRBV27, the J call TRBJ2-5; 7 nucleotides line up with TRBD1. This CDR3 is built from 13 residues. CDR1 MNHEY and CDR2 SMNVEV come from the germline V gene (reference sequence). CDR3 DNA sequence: TGTGCCAGTAGTTGGGACAGTAAAGAGACCCAGTACTTC. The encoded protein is CASSWDSKETQYF.

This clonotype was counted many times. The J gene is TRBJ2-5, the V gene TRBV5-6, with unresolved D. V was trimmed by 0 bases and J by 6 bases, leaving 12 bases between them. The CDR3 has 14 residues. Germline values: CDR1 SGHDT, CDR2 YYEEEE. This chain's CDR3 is CASSLVEVGKTQYF. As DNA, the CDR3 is TGTGCCAGCAGCTTGGTTGAGGTGGGCAAGACCCAGTACTTC.

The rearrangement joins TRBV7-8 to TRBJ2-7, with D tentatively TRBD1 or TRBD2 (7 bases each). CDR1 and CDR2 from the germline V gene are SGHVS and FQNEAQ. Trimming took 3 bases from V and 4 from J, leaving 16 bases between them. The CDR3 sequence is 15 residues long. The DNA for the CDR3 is TGTGCCAGCAGCTTGAGGGAGGGGGCTGATTACGAGCAGTACTTC. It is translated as CASSLREGADYEQYF.

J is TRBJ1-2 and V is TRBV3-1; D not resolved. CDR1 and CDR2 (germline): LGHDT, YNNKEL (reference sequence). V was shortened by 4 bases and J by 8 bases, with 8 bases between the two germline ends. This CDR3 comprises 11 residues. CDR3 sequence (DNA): TGTGCCAGCAGCCGAAGAGGGGGCTACACCTTC. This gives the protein CASSRRGGYTF.

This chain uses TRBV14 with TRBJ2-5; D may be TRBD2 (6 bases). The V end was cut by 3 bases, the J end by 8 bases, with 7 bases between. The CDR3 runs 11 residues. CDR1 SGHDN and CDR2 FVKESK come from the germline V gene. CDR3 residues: CASSQDYTQYF. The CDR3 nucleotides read TGTGCCAGCAGCCAGGACTATACCCAGTACTTC.

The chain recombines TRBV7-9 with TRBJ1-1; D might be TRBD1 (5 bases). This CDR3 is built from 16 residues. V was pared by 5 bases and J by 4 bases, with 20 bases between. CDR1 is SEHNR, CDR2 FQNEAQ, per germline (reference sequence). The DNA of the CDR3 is TGTGCCAGCAGCGATCCCTTCGGGGGTAAAGGCACTGAAGCTTTCTTT. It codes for CASSDPFGGKGTEAFF.

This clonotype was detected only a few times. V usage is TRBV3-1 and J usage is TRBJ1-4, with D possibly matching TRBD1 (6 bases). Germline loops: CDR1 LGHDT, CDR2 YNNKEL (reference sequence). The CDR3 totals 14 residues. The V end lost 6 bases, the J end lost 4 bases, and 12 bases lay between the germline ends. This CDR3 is CASRQTGNNEKLFF. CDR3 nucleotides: TGTGCCAGCAGACAAACAGGGAATAATGAAAAACTGTTTTTT.

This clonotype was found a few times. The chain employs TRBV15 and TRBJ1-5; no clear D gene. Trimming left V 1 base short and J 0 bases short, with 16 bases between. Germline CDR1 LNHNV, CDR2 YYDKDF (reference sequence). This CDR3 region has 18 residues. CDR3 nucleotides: TGTGCCACCAGCAGAGGGAACCGATTTACCTATAGCAATCAGCCCCAGCATTTT. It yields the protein CATSRGNRFTYSNQPQHF. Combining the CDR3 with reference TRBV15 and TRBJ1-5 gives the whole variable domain DAMVIQNPRYQVTQFGKPVTLSCSQTLNHNVMYWYQQKSSQAPKLLFHYYDKDFNNEADTPDNFQSRRPNTSFCFLDIRSPGLGDTAMYLCATSRGNRFTYSNQPQHFGDGTRLSIL.

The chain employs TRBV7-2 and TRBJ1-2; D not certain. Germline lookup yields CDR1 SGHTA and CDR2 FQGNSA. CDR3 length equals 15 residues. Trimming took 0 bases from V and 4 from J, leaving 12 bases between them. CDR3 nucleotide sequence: TGTGCCAGCAGCTTAGCTAGGCGGCAAACCTATGGCTACACCTTC. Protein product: CASSLARRQTYGYTF.

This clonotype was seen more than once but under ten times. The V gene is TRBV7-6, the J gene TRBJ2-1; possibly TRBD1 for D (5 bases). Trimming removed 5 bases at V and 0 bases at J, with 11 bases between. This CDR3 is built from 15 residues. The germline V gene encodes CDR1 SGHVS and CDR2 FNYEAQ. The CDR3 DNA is TGTGCCAGCAGCCCCCGACAGAGCTCCTACAATGAGCAGTTCTTC. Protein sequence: CASSPRQSSYNEQFF.

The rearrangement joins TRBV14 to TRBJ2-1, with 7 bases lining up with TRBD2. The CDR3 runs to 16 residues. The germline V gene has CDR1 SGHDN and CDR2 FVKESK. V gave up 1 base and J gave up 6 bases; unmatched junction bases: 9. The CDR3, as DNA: TGTGCCAGCAGCCAAGCCGGACTAGTCTCTAGCAATGAGCAGTTCTTC. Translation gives CASSQAGLVSSNEQFF.

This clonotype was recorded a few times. The CDR3 is CASSFRTGMNTEAFF. For the CDR3, the DNA is TGTGCCAGCAGTTTCAGGACAGGGATGAACACTGAAGCTTTCTTT. The rearrangement uses TRBV27 and TRBJ1-1; TRBD1 matches 8 bases. J was trimmed by 0 bases and V by 3 bases; bases with no gene match: 3. Looked up from germline, CDR1 is MNHEY and CDR2 is SMNVEV (reference sequence). This CDR3 region has 15 residues.

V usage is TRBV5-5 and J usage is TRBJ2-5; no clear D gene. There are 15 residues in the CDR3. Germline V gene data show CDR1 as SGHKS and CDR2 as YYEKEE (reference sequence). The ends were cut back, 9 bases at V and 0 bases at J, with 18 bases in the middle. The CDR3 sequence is CAMSPRHTYQETQYF. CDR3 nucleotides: TGTGCCATGAGCCCTCGACACACGTACCAAGAGACCCAGTACTTC.

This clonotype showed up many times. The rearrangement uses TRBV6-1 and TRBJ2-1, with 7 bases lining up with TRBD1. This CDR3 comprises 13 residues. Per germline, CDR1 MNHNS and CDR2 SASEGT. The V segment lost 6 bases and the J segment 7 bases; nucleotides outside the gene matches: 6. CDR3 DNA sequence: TGTGCCAGCAGCCACAGGGGAACGAATGAGCAGTTCTTC. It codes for CASSHRGTNEQFF.